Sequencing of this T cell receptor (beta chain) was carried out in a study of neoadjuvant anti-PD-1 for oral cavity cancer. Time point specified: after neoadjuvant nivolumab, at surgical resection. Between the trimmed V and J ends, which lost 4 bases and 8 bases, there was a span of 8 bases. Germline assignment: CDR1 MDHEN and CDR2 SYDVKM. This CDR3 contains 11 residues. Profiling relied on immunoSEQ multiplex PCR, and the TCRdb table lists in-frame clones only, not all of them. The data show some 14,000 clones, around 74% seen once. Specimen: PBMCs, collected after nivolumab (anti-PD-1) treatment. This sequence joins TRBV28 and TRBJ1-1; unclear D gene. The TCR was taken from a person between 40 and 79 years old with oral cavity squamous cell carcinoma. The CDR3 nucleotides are TGTGCCAGCAGTTGGATAGGGGAAGCTTTCTTT. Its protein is CASSWIGEAFF.